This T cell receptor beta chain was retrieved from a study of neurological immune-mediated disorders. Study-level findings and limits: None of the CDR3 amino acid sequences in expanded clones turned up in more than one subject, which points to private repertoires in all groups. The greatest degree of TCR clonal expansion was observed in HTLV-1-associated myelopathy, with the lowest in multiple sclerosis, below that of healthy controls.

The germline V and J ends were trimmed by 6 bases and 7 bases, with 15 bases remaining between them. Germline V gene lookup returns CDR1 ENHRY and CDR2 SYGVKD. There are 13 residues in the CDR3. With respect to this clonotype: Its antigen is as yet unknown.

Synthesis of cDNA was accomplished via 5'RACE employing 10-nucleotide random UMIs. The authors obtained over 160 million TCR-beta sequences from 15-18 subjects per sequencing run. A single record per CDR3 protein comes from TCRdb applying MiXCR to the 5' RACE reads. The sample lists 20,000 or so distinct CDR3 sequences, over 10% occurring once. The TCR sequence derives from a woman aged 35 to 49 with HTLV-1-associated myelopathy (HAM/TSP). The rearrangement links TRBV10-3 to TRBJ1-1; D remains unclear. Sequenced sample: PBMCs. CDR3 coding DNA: TGTGCCATCAGCGAGCCCCCCGGCAGTGAAGCTTTCTTT. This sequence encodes CAISEPPGSEAFF.